This record covers a single T cell receptor beta chain. Its antigen is unidentified. The data were obtained in a study of cytomegalovirus exposure and HLA in healthy donors. Study outcomes and limitations: Analysis was carried out at a later point, and it linked a missense DCLRE1C variant to TCR beta V- and J-gene trimming.

60 Vbeta and 13 Jbeta primers were used in PCR. Libraries were prepared by immunoSEQ multiplex PCR; TCRdb keeps only in-frame clonotypes and omits some of them. Found here are just under 95,000 clones, around four fifths of them singletons; the top ten hold 6.5% to 8%. The sequence was collected from a man between 45 and 60 years old in good health and CMV-seropositive. Sequenced: PBMCs.

In DNA, the CDR3 is TGTGCCAGCAGTTTCGGACAGGGCCCCTCTGGCTACACCTTC. Translation: CASSFGQGPSGYTF. The chain combines TRBV27 with TRBJ1-2; 8 bases match TRBD1. Germline V gene sequence: CDR1 MNHEY, CDR2 SMNVEV (reference sequence). The CDR3 contains 14 residues. With V trimmed by 3 bases and J by 7 bases, 7 bases remained unmatched.